This TCR beta chain was profiled in a study of cytomegalovirus exposure and HLA in healthy donors. 13 Jbeta primers and 60 Vbeta primers were used for the PCR. TCRdb's table, derived via immunoSEQ multiplex PCR, lists solely in-frame clones and lacks some. The sample contains about 130,000 clones, roughly a tenth of which appear only once. CDR1 MDHEN and CDR2 SYDVKM come from the germline V gene. The ends lost 7 bases at V and 3 bases at J; junction bases unmatched: 14. CDR3 length: 17 amino acids. While unrecorded immune exposures were likely, the donors were nominally healthy when sampled. Study-wide results and limits: With high specificity and sensitivity, the classifier reportedly diagnosed cytomegalovirus status. Sequencing depth across donors, presence/absence analyses assumed, was roughly uniform. Later on, analysis showed that most CMV-associated TCR beta chains appeared to be HLA-restricted.

As to this clone: Antigen unknown.

The TCR originated in a woman under 30 in good health and CMV-seropositive. Sequencing used PBMCs. V and J are TRBV28 and TRBJ2-2; 7 nucleotides match TRBD2. The CDR3, as DNA: TGTGCCAGCACCCCACCCGGGCGGGAGACGTACACCGGGGAGCTGTTTTTT. Translation: CASTPPGRETYTGELFF.